This T cell receptor (beta chain) was identified in a study of blood T cells in healthy people across ages. Study-level results: When set beside aged donors, long-lived donors presented more naive CD4+ cells and higher diversity.

Each sample gave at least 6.5 million isolated PBMCs. This clonotype was observed a handful of times. Its antigen is currently unknown. PCR was performed a second time for roughly 6 to 12 cycles using a sample-barcoded 5' primer and a J-beta primer mix. Each cDNA molecule was tagged by a template-switch adaptor that had 12 random nucleotides. Each of the samples gave a minimum of 2.5 million paired-end reads that contained CDR3. TCRdb reanalysed the 5' RACE reads using MiXCR and keeps one entry per CDR3 protein. The repertoire holds 1.5 million to 2 million distinct CDR3 sequences, with about 30% as singletons. The sample comprised blood. This clonotype was obtained from a woman younger than 45 in good health.

This CDR3 is CASSFEELGSPLHF. The CDR3 DNA reads as TGTGCCAGCAGCTTTGAGGAATTAGGTTCACCCCTCCACTTT. The genes are TRBV5-5 and TRBJ1-6; D uncertain. This CDR3 comprises 14 residues. The V gene's germline CDR1 is SGHKS and CDR2 YYEKEE (reference sequence). V lost 2 bases to trimming and J lost 9 bases, with 12 bases between them.